Listed below are T cell receptor beta chains from one sample, sequenced in a study of T cell changes during pregnancy in multiple sclerosis. The method was immunoSEQ multiplex PCR; TCRdb's version includes in-frame clones alone and lacks a portion of them. The repertoire consists of about 18,000 clones, with just over 85% occurring once and the leading ten covering roughly 5.6%. The sample in question was CD8+ T cells from peripheral blood mononuclear cells, obtained in the third trimester of pregnancy. The receptors derive from a female donor in good health, enrolled as a control in a pregnancy study. The CDR3 runs from the conserved cysteine through the conserved F or W. Fields, in order: D gene, CDR3 length, clone size, J gene, V gene, CDR3 DNA, CDR3 protein. The D gene is left open where the match is weak. Not every row has a clone size; where given, it reads once, few, many or a size class.

D: .; length: 15; size: .; J: TRBJ2-5; V: TRBV7-8; DNA: TGTGCCAGCAGTTTTATTCTGGGGAGCCAAGAGACCCAGTACTTC; CDR3: CASSFILGSQETQYF
D: TRBD2; length: 15; size: once; J: TRBJ2-7; V: TRBV27; DNA: TGTGCCAGCAGTTTGCAGATCGGGACTAATCGGGAGCAGTACTTC; CDR3: CASSLQIGTNREQYF
D: .; length: 15; size: .; J: TRBJ1-4; V: TRBV4-2; DNA: TGTGCCAGCAGCCAAGAGGACAGCGTTAATGAAAAACTGTTTTTT; CDR3: CASSQEDSVNEKLFF
D: .; length: 16; size: .; J: TRBJ2-2; V: TRBV28; DNA: TGTGCCAGCAGTTTAGAGACAAATACGAACACCGGGGAGCTGTTTTTT; CDR3: CASSLETNTNTGELFF
D: .; length: 14; size: .; J: TRBJ2-1; V: TRBV4-1; DNA: TGCGCCAGCAGCCAAGTCGAAGGGGACAATGAGCAGTTCTTC; CDR3: CASSQVEGDNEQFF
D: .; length: 14; size: .; J: TRBJ2-3; V: TRBV27; DNA: TGTGCCAGCAGTTTATCTTCCCCCGCGGATACGCAGTATTTT; CDR3: CASSLSSPADTQYF
D: TRBD2; length: 14; size: .; J: TRBJ2-3; V: TRBV9; DNA: TGTGCCAGCAGCGCTAGCGGGAGAGAAGATACGCAGTATTTT; CDR3: CASSASGREDTQYF
D: TRBD1; length: 15; size: few; J: TRBJ1-1; V: TRBV4-1; DNA: TGCGCCAGCAGCCAGCGACAGGGGGCGAATACTGAAGCTTTCTTT; CDR3: CASSQRQGANTEAFF
D: .; length: 15; size: .; J: TRBJ2-3; V: TRBV7-9; DNA: TGTGCCAGCAGCCCCCCAGCGGACGTCACAGATACGCAGTATTTT; CDR3: CASSPPADVTDTQYF
D: TRBD1; length: 16; size: .; J: TRBJ1-2; V: TRBV25-1; DNA: TGTGCCAGCAGTGACACCCCGACAGGGGTGGTCTATGGCTACACCTTC; CDR3: CASSDTPTGVVYGYTF
D: TRBD1; length: 19; size: .; J: TRBJ2-5; V: TRBV4-3; DNA: TGCGCCAGCAGTCGCGAGGGCGGGACAGGGGATAGTCGCCAAGAGACCCAGTACTTC; CDR3: CASSREGGTGDSRQETQYF
D: TRBD2; length: 14; size: .; J: TRBJ2-7; V: TRBV4-2; DNA: TGTGCCAGCAAGAACCCGGGGGGACCCTACGAGCAGTACTTC; CDR3: CASKNPGGPYEQYF
D: .; length: 15; size: .; J: TRBJ1-1; V: TRBV19; DNA: TGTGCCAGTAGTAGATATACTGACTCCTCCACTGAAGCTTTCTTT; CDR3: CASSRYTDSSTEAFF
D: .; length: 17; size: .; J: TRBJ1-4; V: TRBV4-3; DNA: TGCGCCAGCAGCCAAGATAGCCCCGGACAGATTAATGAAAAACTGTTTTTT; CDR3: CASSQDSPGQINEKLFF
D: .; length: 15; size: .; J: TRBJ2-1; V: TRBV7-7; DNA: TGTGCTAGCAGCCAACAGTACAGCTCCTACAATGAGCAGTTCTTC; CDR3: CASSQQYSSYNEQFF
D: .; length: 19; size: .; J: TRBJ2-2; V: TRBV10-3; DNA: TGTGCCATCAGTGAGTCCCCCAGCGGGCCTCATCACCGCAGCGGGGAGCTGTTTTTT; CDR3: CAISESPSGPHHRSGELFF
D: TRBD1; length: 14; size: few; J: TRBJ1-6; V: TRBV28; DNA: TGTGCCAGCGCGGGGACAGGGGATGGTTCACCCCTCCACTTT; CDR3: CASAGTGDGSPLHF
D: TRBD1; length: 15; size: .; J: TRBJ1-1; V: TRBV4-3; DNA: TGCGCCAGCAGCCAGGATAGACAGGGCGGGACTGAAGCTTTCTTT; CDR3: CASSQDRQGGTEAFF
D: .; length: 13; size: .; J: TRBJ2-3; V: TRBV6-6; DNA: TGTGCCAGCAGTTACACAACTAGGGATACGCAGTATTTT; CDR3: CASSYTTRDTQYF
D: .; length: 15; size: .; J: TRBJ2-3; V: TRBV9; DNA: TGTGCCAGCAGCGTAGCGGGAGCGGTCACAGATACGCAGTATTTT; CDR3: CASSVAGAVTDTQYF
D: .; length: 12; size: .; J: TRBJ2-1; V: TRBV11-3; DNA: TGTGCCAGCAGCTTAGGTAGCAATGAGCAGTTCTTC; CDR3: CASSLGSNEQFF
D: .; length: 14; size: .; J: TRBJ1-3; V: TRBV4-3; DNA: TGCGCCAGCAGCCAAGATACGGTCGGAAACACCATATATTTT; CDR3: CASSQDTVGNTIYF
D: .; length: 14; size: .; J: TRBJ1-1; V: TRBV5-6; DNA: TGTGCCAGCAGCGGGGGACTGTCAGACACTGAAGCTTTCTTT; CDR3: CASSGGLSDTEAFF
D: .; length: 12; size: .; J: TRBJ2-2; V: TRBV2; DNA: TGTGCCAGCAGTGTAAGCGCCGGGGAGCTGTTTTTT; CDR3: CASSVSAGELFF
D: .; length: 14; size: few; J: TRBJ1-2; V: TRBV19; DNA: TGTGCCAGTAGTATAGCGTCGGGGGACTATGGCTACACCTTC; CDR3: CASSIASGDYGYTF
D: TRBD1; length: 16; size: .; J: TRBJ2-7; V: TRBV7-9; DNA: TGTGCCAGCAGCTCGGAACCGGGACAGATTTCCTACGAGCAGTACTTC; CDR3: CASSSEPGQISYEQYF
D: TRBD1; length: 18; size: .; J: TRBJ1-1; V: TRBV28; DNA: TGTGCCAGCAGTCGGGACAGGTGGACGCAGAGAATGAACACTGAAGCTTTCTTT; CDR3: CASSRDRWTQRMNTEAFF
D: TRBD2; length: 13; size: .; J: TRBJ2-1; V: TRBV9; DNA: TGTGCCTCCTCGGGGGGATCCTACAATGAGCAGTTCTTC; CDR3: CASSGGSYNEQFF
D: .; length: 14; size: .; J: TRBJ2-7; V: TRBV19; DNA: TGTGCCAGTAGTAGCGGCGGCAGGGGCTACGAGCAGTACTTC; CDR3: CASSSGGRGYEQYF
D: .; length: 16; size: .; J: TRBJ2-3; V: TRBV4-3; DNA: TGCGCCAGCAGCCAAGATGTGGCCGGGGGCACAGATACGCAGTATTTT; CDR3: CASSQDVAGGTDTQYF
D: .; length: 15; size: .; J: TRBJ1-2; V: TRBV19; DNA: TGTGCCAGTAGTATAGGAGTTAACCCTAACTATGGCTACACCTTC; CDR3: CASSIGVNPNYGYTF
D: TRBD1; length: 16; size: .; J: TRBJ2-2; V: TRBV5-6; DNA: TGTGCCAGCAGCCTCCAAGGGGGCTGGGGGACCGGGGAGCTGTTTTTT; CDR3: CASSLQGGWGTGELFF
D: TRBD1; length: 16; size: .; J: TRBJ2-2; V: TRBV5-5; DNA: TGTGCCAGCAGCTTGGGCAGGGGGTACCTGACCGGGGAGCTGTTTTTT; CDR3: CASSLGRGYLTGELFF
D: .; length: 14; size: .; J: TRBJ2-7; V: TRBV5-1; DNA: TGCGCCAGCAGTTGGCAGGGGAGCTCCTACGAGCAGTACTTC; CDR3: CASSWQGSSYEQYF
D: .; length: 15; size: .; J: TRBJ2-5; V: TRBV7-8; DNA: TGTGCCAGCAGCTTAGCAAGCGGCTTACAAGAGACCCAGTACTTC; CDR3: CASSLASGLQETQYF
D: .; length: 16; size: .; J: TRBJ2-3; V: TRBV14; DNA: TGTGCCAGCAGCCAAAGGTTAGCGGAGCCCACAGATACGCAGTATTTT; CDR3: CASSQRLAEPTDTQYF
D: .; length: 13; size: .; J: TRBJ2-7; V: TRBV9; DNA: TGTGCCAGCAGCGCGGGGAGGAAGGACGAGCAGTACTTC; CDR3: CASSAGRKDEQYF
D: .; length: 14; size: .; J: TRBJ1-2; V: TRBV4-1; DNA: TGCGCCAGCAGCCAATCAAGGGGAAACTATGGCTACACCTTC; CDR3: CASSQSRGNYGYTF
D: .; length: 13; size: .; J: TRBJ2-1; V: TRBV27; DNA: TGTGCCAGCTGGGGCGGGAACAACAATGAGCAGTTCTTC; CDR3: CASWGGNNNEQFF
D: .; length: 17; size: .; J: TRBJ2-6; V: TRBV21-1; DNA: TGTGCCAGCACCGGGGGGGGACACCACTCTGGGGCCAACGTCCTGACTTTC; CDR3: CASTGGGHHSGANVLTF
D: TRBD2; length: 18; size: .; J: TRBJ2-3; V: TRBV9; DNA: TGTGCCAGCAGCCCCACTAGCGGGGGGGCGTTTCTAGCAGATACGCAGTATTTT; CDR3: CASSPTSGGAFLADTQYF
D: .; length: 15; size: .; J: TRBJ2-3; V: TRBV7-6; DNA: TGTGCCAGCAGCTTTCAGGATCGCCCGACAGATACGCAGTATTTT; CDR3: CASSFQDRPTDTQYF
D: TRBD1; length: 13; size: .; J: TRBJ1-2; V: TRBV6-5; DNA: TGTGCCAGCAGTACAGGGACAGCCTATGGCTACACCTTC; CDR3: CASSTGTAYGYTF